The TCR beta chain described here comes from a study of control samples from healthy donors and cancer patients. TCRdb keeps only in-frame clones here, not all; method: immunoSEQ multiplex PCR. Of roughly 170,000 clones listed, 90% to 95% are singletons. Germline CDR1 reads SGHNT; CDR2 reads YENEEA. The CDR3 consists of 13 residues. Trimming removed 5 bases from V and 5 bases from J, with 12 bases in between. This TCR was recovered from a woman under 30 in good health. The chain combines TRBV11-3 with TRBJ1-1; D perhaps matches TRBD1 (6 bases). What was sequenced was blood. The CDR3 sequence: CASSQTGMTEAFF. The CDR3 coding sequence is TGTGCCAGCAGCCAAACAGGGATGACTGAAGCTTTCTTT.